This T cell receptor beta chain originates from a study of blood T cell repertoires in COVID-19. Clones were read by immunoSEQ multiplex PCR, and TCRdb kept only the in-frame ones, dropping some. The sample contains 75,000 to 90,000 clones, about 92% of which appear only once. The CDR3 loop spans 16 amino acids. Trimming cost V 3 bases and J 0 bases; bases outside gene matches: 4. The germline V gene has CDR1 MDHEN and CDR2 SYDVKM. What was sequenced was peripheral blood. The clonotype was recovered from a woman between 50 and 59 years old in a cohort sampled during active COVID-19. The chain carries TRBV28 and TRBJ1-4, with TRBD1 matching 7 bases. The CDR3 is CASSLWQGATNEKLFF. CDR3 coding DNA: TGTGCCAGCAGTTTGTGGCAGGGGGCAACTAATGAAAAACTGTTTTTT.